The entry below gives a single TCR beta chain sequence along with its context. Its antigen is unidentified. CDR3 length equals 17 residues. The germline CDR1 and CDR2 sequences are MGHRA and YSYEKL. The J segment lost 3 bases and the V segment lost 1 base, leaving 8 bases of the junction unmatched. This record belongs to a study of cytomegalovirus exposure and HLA in healthy donors. Study-level findings and limits: For cytomegalovirus status, the classifier reportedly gave diagnoses with high specificity and sensitivity. Most likely, a cluster of highly shared sequence variants arose as a sequencing artifact.

With 60 Vbeta and 13 Jbeta primers, the PCR was carried out. TCRdb's table, derived via immunoSEQ multiplex PCR, lists solely in-frame clones and lacks some. The sample carries about 280,000 clones, roughly 90% recorded once. The sequenced sample was PBMCs. The gene calls are TRBV4-1 and TRBJ2-1; 8 nucleotides agree with TRBD2. This receptor was identified in a woman aged 18-29 years in good health and CMV-seronegative. In DNA, the CDR3 is TGCGCCAGCAGCCAAGCCGGGGGCGGGGGGATCTACAATGAGCAGTTCTTC. This codes for CASSQAGGGGIYNEQFF.